Listed here is a single T cell receptor beta chain. Its antigen is not identified. These data belong to a study of cytomegalovirus exposure and HLA in healthy donors. The study's findings and limits: Specific recognition of CMV antigens was confirmed in vitro for a few chains (all CMV-associated).

It was with 60 Vbeta and 13 Jbeta primers that the PCR ran. Measured with immunoSEQ multiplex PCR; TCRdb has only the in-frame clones, and not every one. The sample holds some 140,000 clones, 78% seen once. The sequence was obtained from a woman aged 18 to 35 in good health and CMV-seronegative. The material sequenced was PBMCs.

Here the CDR3 reads CASSSGSRADTQYF. The CDR3 DNA reads as TGTGCCAGCAGCTCGGGATCGAGGGCAGATACGCAGTATTTT. The V and J genes are TRBV7-8 and TRBJ2-3; possible D gene TRBD2, 5 bases. The germline CDR1 and CDR2 sequences are SGHVS and FQNEAQ. V lost 4 bases and J 4 bases, leaving 12 bases between the germline ends. This CDR3 is 14 amino acids long.